Below are 14 T cell receptor beta chains sequenced from a single sample in a study of OX40 agonist ivuxolimab in advanced cancers. Produced via immunoSEQ multiplex PCR; TCRdb's table is partial and in-frame only. The sample includes around 45,000 clones, 80% to 90% of them seen just once. The material sequenced was CD4+ or CD8+ T cells sorted from blood, taken in a trial of the OX40 agonist ivuxolimab. The source is an adult with an advanced solid tumor such as melanoma, head and neck, liver or kidney cancer.

CDR3 in amino acids: CASSPLGVDSYEQYF. The CDR3 bases are TGTGCCAGCAGTCCCCTCGGCGTAGACTCCTACGAGCAGTACTTC. The chain has TRBV6-5 and TRBJ2-7; no clear D gene. Germline assignment: CDR1 MNHEY and CDR2 SVGAGI. Trimming removed 5 bases at V and 0 bases at J, with 14 bases between. The CDR3 consists of 15 residues.

CDR3 DNA: TGTGCCAGCAGCTTAGATGGCCCAGGACGTAGGCGCACTGAAGCTTTCTTT. This codes for CASSLDGPGRRRTEAFF. This rearrangement joins TRBV7-9 to TRBJ1-1; D uncertain. Germline values: CDR1 SEHNR, CDR2 FQNEAQ (reference sequence). This CDR3 has 17 amino acids. V was clipped by 1 base and J by 4 bases, with 19 bases between them.

The chain joins TRBV19 to TRBJ1-4, with a weak D call TRBD1 (6 bases). CDR1 is LNHDA and CDR2 is SQIVND in the germline V gene (reference sequence). Trimming removed 6 bases at V and 0 bases at J, with 14 bases between. The CDR3 is 16 residues long. CDR3 in amino acids: CASSPTGLATNEKLFF. The CDR3 coding sequence is TGTGCCAGTAGCCCAACAGGGCTTGCAACTAATGAAAAACTGTTTTTT.

The chain is built from TRBV10-2 and TRBJ1-6; D may be TRBD1 (5 bases). The CDR3 is 14 residues long. V shed 7 bases and J shed 7 bases, with 14 bases lying between them. CDR1 and CDR2 from the germline V gene are WSHSY and SAAADI. In nucleotides, the CDR3 is TGCGCCAGCACAGGGCAGTTGGGAAATTCACCCCTCCACTTT. Its translation is CASTGQLGNSPLHF.

This clone appeared a few times. The rearrangement links TRBV7-9 to TRBJ1-1, with D maybe TRBD1 (6 bases). The V end was cut by 2 bases, the J end by 5 bases, with 12 bases between. This CDR3 comprises 14 residues. In germline, CDR1 is SEHNR, CDR2 FQNEAQ (reference sequence). CDR3 nucleotides: TGTGCCAGCAGCTTATACAGGGAAGGAACTGAAGCTTTCTTT. Encoded protein: CASSLYREGTEAFF. Looking up the rest from reference TRBV7-9 and TRBJ1-1 gives the full variable domain: DTGVSQNPRHKITKRGQNVTFRCDPISEHNRLYWYRQTLGQGPEFLTYFQNEAQLEKSRLLSDRFSAERPKGSFSTLEIQRTEQGDSAMYLCASSLYREGTEAFFGQGTRLTVV.

The rearrangement uses TRBV7-8 and TRBJ1-1; 7 bases align to TRBD1. The CDR3 covers 13 residues. V lost 5 bases and J lost 4; bases outside the gene matches: 4. Germline V gene sequence: CDR1 SGHVS, CDR2 FQNEAQ. CDR3 coding DNA: TGTGCCAGCAGCCAGCAGGGGGGCACTGAAGCTTTCTTT. Translating it yields CASSQQGGTEAFF.

The gene calls are TRBV20-1 and TRBJ2-1; 7 bases line up with TRBD1. Per the germline V gene, CDR1 is DFQATT and CDR2 is SNEGSKA (reference sequence). V shed 6 bases and J 9 bases; nucleotides not matched to a gene: 5. The CDR3 totals 11 residues. In DNA form, the CDR3 reads TGCAGTGCAACAACAGGGGCTGAGCAGTTCTTC. This sequence encodes CSATTGAEQFF.

The chain links TRBV19 to TRBJ2-1, with TRBD2 identical over 11 bases. CDR3 length: 18 residues. In germline, CDR1 is LNHDA, CDR2 SQIVND (reference sequence). V shed 0 bases, J shed 6 bases, and the junction held 10 bases outside the gene matches. The CDR3 reads CASSIDLPTSGGFNEQFF. In nucleotides, the CDR3 is TGTGCCAGTAGTATAGATCTCCCTACTAGCGGGGGCTTCAATGAGCAGTTCTTC. The whole variable domain, filled in from reference TRBV19 and TRBJ2-1, reads DGGITQSPKYLFRKEGQNVTLSCEQNLNHDAMYWYRQDPGQGLRLIYYSQIVNDFQKGDIAEGYSVSREKKESFPLTVTSAQKNPTAFYLCASSIDLPTSGGFNEQFFGPGTRLTVL.

The V gene is TRBV27, the J gene TRBJ1-2, with TRBD1 matching 7 bases. The CDR3 is 13 residues long. The ends lost 5 bases at V and 5 bases at J; junction bases unmatched: 5. Germline V gene data show CDR1 as MNHEY and CDR2 as SMNVEV (reference sequence). Here the CDR3 DNA reads TGTGCCAGCAGTGAGGGACAGCTATATGGCTACACCTTC. It yields the protein CASSEGQLYGYTF.

The V and J genes are TRBV4-3 and TRBJ2-2, with D unclear. The V and J ends lost 7 bases and 1 base respectively, with 7 bases between them. Germline CDR1 is LGHNA and CDR2 is YSLEER. The CDR3 runs to 13 residues. The CDR3 loop reads CASKVENTGELFF. In DNA, the CDR3 is TGCGCCAGCAAGGTTGAGAACACCGGGGAGCTGTTTTTT.

The rearrangement joins TRBV7-8 to TRBJ1-3; perhaps TRBD1 as D (6 bases). Between the trimmed V and J ends, which lost 5 bases and 3 bases, there was a span of 11 bases. The CDR3 spans 14 residues. The germline V gene encodes CDR1 SGHVS and CDR2 FQNEAQ. The CDR3 region is CASSLDSFGNTIYF. In DNA form, the CDR3 reads TGTGCCAGCAGCCTGGACAGCTTTGGAAACACCATATATTTT. The full variable domain, completed using reference TRBV7-8 and TRBJ1-3, is GAGVSQSPRYKVAKRGQDVALRCDPISGHVSLFWYQQALGQGPEFLTYFQNEAQLDKSGLPSDRFFAERPEGSVSTLKIQRTQQEDSAVYLCASSLDSFGNTIYFGEGSWLTVV.

This clone was recorded a few times. This chain uses TRBV4-1 with TRBJ2-7, with 7 bases that match TRBD1. The CDR3 has 14 residues. With V trimmed by 4 bases and J by 7 bases, 10 bases remained unmatched. Germline CDR1 and CDR2: MGHRA and YSYEKL. This CDR3 reads CASSPTSDRREQYF. The CDR3 DNA is TGCGCCAGCAGCCCCACGTCGGACAGGAGGGAGCAGTACTTC.

The rearrangement links TRBV29-1 to TRBJ2-1, with 10 bases that match TRBD2. J lost 4 bases, V lost 3 bases, and 0 bases had no gene match. This CDR3 is 13 amino acids long. Germline loops: CDR1 SQVTM, CDR2 ANQGSEA. CDR3 residues: CSVETSGYNEQFF. The CDR3 coding sequence is TGCAGCGTTGAGACTAGCGGGTACAATGAGCAGTTCTTC.

The chain recombines TRBV29-1 with TRBJ2-7; 9 nucleotides agree with TRBD1. The length of the CDR3 is 12 residues. Germline V CDR1 and CDR2: SQVTM, ANQGSEA. Trimming removed 5 bases from V and 5 bases from J; junction bases left unmatched: 4. The CDR3 sequence is CSVLDRGHEQYF. The CDR3 nucleotides are TGCAGCGTTTTGGACAGGGGCCACGAGCAGTACTTC.